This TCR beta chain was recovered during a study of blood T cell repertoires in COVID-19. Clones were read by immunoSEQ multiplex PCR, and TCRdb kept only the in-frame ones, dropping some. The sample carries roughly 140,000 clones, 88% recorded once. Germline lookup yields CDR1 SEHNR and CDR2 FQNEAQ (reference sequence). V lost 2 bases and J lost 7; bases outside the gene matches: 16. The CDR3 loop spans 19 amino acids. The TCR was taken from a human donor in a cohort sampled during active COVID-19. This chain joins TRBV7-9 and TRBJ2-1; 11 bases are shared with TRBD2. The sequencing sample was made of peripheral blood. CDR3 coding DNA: TGTGCCAGCAGCTTATGGGGCAGGGACACTAGCGGGAGTCGAAATGAGCAGTTCTTC. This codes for CASSLWGRDTSGSRNEQFF.